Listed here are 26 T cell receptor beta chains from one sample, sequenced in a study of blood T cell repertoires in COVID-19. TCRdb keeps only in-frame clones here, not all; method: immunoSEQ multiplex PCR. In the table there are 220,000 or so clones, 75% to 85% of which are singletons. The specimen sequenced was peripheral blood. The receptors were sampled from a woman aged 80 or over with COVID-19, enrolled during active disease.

The CDR3 is CASGRGVNQPQHF. CDR3 nucleotide sequence: TGTGCCAGCGGCCGGGGGGTAAATCAGCCCCAGCATTTT. The chain joins TRBV12-3 or TRBV12-4 to TRBJ1-5, with D maybe TRBD1 (5 bases). The CDR3 loop spans 13 amino acids. Between the trimmed V and J ends, which lost 8 bases and 4 bases, there was a span of 12 bases.

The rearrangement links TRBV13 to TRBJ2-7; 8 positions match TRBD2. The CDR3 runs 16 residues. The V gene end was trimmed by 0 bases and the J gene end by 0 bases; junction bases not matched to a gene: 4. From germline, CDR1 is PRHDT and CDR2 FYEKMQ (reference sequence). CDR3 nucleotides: TGTGCCAGCAGCTTAGGCCGCGGGAGGAGCTCCTACGAGCAGTACTTC. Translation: CASSLGRGRSSYEQYF.

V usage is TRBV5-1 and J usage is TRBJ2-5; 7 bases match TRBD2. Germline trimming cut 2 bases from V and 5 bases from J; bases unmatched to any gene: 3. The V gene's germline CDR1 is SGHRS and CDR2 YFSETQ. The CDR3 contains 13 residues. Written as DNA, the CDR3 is TGCGCCAGCAGCTTTCGGGGGGTGGAGACCCAGTACTTC. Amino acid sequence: CASSFRGVETQYF.

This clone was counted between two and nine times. The CDR3 DNA reads TGTGCCAGCAGCCGGACTACCAATGAGCAGTTCTTC. Translation gives CASSRTTNEQFF. The J gene is TRBJ2-1, the V gene TRBV7-2; possible D gene TRBD2, 6 bases. From germline, CDR1 is SGHTA and CDR2 FQGNSA. The ends were cut back, 5 bases at V and 6 bases at J, with 8 bases in the middle. The CDR3 sequence is 12 residues long. Combining the CDR3 with reference TRBV7-2 and TRBJ2-1 gives the whole variable domain GAGVSQSPSNKVTEKGKDVELRCDPISGHTALYWYRQSLGQGLEFLIYFQGNSAPDKSGLPSDRFSAERTGGSVSTLTIQRTQQEDSAVYLCASSRTTNEQFFGPGTRLTVL.

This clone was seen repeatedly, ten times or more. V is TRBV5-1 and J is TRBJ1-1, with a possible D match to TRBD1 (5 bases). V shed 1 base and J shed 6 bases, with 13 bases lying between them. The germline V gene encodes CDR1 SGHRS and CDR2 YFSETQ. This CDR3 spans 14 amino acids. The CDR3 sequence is CASSLRQDIAEAFF. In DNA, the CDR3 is TGCGCCAGCAGCTTGCGGCAGGACATCGCTGAAGCTTTCTTT.

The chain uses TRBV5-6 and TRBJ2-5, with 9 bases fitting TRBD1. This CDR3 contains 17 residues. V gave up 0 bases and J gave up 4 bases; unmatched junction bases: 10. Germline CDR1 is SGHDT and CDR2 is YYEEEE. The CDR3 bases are TGTGCCAGCAGCTTGGGCCTAGGGGACAGGGTAAGAGAGACCCAGTACTTC. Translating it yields CASSLGLGDRVRETQYF.

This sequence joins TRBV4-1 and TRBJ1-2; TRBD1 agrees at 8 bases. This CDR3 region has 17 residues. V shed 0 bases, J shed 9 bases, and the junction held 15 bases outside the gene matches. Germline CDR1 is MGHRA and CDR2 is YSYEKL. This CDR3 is CASSQEGGTGKRFSYTF. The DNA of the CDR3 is TGCGCCAGCAGCCAAGAGGGGGGGACAGGAAAGAGATTTAGCTACACCTTC.

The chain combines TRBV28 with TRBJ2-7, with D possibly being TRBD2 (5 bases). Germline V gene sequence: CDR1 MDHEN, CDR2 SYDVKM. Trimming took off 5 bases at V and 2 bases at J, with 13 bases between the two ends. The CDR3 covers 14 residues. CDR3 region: CASSTWTRPYEQYF. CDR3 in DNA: TGTGCCAGCAGTACCTGGACTCGCCCCTACGAGCAGTACTTC. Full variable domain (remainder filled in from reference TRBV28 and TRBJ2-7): DVKVTQSSRYLVKRTGEKVFLECVQDMDHENMFWYRQDPGLGLRLIYFSYDVKMKEKGDIPEGYSVSREKKERFSLILESASTNQTSMYLCASSTWTRPYEQYFGPGTRLTVT.

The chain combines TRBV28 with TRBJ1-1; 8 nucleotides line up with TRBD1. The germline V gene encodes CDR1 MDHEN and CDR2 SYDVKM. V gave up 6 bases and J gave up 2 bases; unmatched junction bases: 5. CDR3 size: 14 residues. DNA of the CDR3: TGTGCCAGCAGGACAGGGGAGCGAAACACTGAAGCTTTCTTT. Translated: CASRTGERNTEAFF.

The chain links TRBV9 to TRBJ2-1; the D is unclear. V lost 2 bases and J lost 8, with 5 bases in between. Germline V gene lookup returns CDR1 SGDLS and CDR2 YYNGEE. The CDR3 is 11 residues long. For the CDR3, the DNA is TGTGCCAGCAGCGTTAATCATGAGCAGTTCTTC. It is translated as CASSVNHEQFF.

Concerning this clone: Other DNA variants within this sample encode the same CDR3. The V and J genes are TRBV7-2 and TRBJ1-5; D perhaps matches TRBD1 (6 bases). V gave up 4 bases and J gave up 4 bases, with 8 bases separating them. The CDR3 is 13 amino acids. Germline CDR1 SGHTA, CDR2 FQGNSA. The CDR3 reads CASSSQGNQPQHF. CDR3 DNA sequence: TGTGCCAGCAGCTCTCAGGGGAATCAGCCCCAGCATTTT.

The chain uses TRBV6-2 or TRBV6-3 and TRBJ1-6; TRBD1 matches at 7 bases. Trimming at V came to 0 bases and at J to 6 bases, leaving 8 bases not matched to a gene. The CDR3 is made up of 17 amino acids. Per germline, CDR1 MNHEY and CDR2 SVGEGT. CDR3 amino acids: CASSYSRDSRGNSPLHF. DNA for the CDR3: TGTGCCAGCAGTTACTCGCGGGACAGTAGGGGTAATTCACCCCTCCACTTT.

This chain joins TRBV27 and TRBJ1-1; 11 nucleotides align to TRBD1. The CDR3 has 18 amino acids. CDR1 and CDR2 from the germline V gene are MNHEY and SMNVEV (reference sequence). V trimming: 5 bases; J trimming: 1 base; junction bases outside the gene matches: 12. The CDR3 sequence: CASSLFSRDRGENTEAFF. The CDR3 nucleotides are TGTGCCAGCAGTCTTTTCAGCCGGGACAGGGGGGAGAACACTGAAGCTTTCTTT.

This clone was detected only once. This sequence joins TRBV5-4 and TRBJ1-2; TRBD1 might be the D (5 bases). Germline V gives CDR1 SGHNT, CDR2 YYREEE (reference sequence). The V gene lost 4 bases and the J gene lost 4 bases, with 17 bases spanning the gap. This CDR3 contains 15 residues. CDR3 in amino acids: CASSGGQTVGYGYTF. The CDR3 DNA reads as TGTGCCAGCAGCGGCGGACAAACGGTTGGCTATGGCTACACCTTC.

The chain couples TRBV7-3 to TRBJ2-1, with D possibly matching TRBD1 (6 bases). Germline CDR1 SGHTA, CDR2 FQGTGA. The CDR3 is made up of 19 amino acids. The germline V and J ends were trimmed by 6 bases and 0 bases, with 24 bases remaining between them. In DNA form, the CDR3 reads TGTGCCAGCAGGCACGGGGCAGGGGAAAGCCTAAGCTCCTACAATGAGCAGTTCTTC. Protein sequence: CASRHGAGESLSSYNEQFF.

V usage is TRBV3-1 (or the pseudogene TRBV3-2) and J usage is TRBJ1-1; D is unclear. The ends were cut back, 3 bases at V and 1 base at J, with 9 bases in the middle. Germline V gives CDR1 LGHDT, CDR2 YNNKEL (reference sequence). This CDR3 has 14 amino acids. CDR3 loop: CASSHAMRNTEAFF. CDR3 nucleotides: TGTGCCAGCAGCCATGCGATGAGGAACACTGAAGCTTTCTTT.

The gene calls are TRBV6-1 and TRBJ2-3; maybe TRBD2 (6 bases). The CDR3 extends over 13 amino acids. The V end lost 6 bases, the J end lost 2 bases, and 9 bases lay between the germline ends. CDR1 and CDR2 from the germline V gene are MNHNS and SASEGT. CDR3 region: CASRRDSTDTQYF. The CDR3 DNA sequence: TGTGCCAGCAGGAGGGACTCCACAGATACGCAGTATTTT.

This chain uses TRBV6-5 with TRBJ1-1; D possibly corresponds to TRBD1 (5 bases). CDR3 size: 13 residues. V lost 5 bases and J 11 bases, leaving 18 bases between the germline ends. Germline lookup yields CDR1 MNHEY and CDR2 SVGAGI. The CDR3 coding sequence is TGTGCCAGCAGTAATGTTCGGGGGGTGGAGGCTTTCTTT. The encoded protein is CASSNVRGVEAFF.

The CDR3 region is CASSDSRGYTF. The DNA of the CDR3 is TGTGCCAGCAGCGACTCGCGGGGCTACACCTTC. J is TRBJ1-2 and V is TRBV6-5; D is ambiguous. V shed 6 bases and J shed 8 bases, with 10 bases lying between them. The CDR3 runs to 11 residues. Germline assignment: CDR1 MNHEY and CDR2 SVGAGI.

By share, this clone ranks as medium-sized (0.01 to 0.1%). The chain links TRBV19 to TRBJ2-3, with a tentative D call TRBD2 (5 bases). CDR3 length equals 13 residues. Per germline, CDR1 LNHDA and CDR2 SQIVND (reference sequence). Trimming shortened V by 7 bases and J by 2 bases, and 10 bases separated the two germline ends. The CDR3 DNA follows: TGTGCCAGTAAAGGACTGATCACAGATACGCAGTATTTT. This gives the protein CASKGLITDTQYF.

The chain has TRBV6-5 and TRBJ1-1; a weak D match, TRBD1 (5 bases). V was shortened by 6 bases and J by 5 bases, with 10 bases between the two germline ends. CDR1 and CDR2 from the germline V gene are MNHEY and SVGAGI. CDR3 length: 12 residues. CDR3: CASSSGGTEAFF. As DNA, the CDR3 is TGTGCCAGCAGCTCCGGGGGAACTGAAGCTTTCTTT.

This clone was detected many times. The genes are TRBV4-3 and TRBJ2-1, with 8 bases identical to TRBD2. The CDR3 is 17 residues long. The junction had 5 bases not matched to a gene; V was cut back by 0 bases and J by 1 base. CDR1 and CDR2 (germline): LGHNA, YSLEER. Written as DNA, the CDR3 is TGCGCCAGCAGCCAAGAGGTAGCGGGAAAATCCTACAATGAGCAGTTCTTC. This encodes CASSQEVAGKSYNEQFF.

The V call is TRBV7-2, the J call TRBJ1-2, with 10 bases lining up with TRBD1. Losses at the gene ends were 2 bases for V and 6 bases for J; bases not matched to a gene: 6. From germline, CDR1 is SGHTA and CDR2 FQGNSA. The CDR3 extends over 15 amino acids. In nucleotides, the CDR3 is TGTGCCAGCAGCTTACGGGACAGGGGCGGACATGGCTACACCTTC. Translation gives CASSLRDRGGHGYTF.

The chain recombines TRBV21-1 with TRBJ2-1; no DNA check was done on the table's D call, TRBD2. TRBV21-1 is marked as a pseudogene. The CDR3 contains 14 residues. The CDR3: CASAPRVPLPEQFF. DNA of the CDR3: TGTGCCAGCGCCCCCCGGGTGCCCCTGCCTGAGCAGTTCTTC.

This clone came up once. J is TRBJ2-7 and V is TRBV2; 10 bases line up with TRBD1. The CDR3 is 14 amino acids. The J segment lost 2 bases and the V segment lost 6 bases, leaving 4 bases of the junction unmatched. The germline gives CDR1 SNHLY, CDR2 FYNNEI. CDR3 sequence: CASRRGQGAYEQYF. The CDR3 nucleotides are TGTGCCAGCAGGCGCGGACAGGGGGCCTACGAGCAGTACTTC.

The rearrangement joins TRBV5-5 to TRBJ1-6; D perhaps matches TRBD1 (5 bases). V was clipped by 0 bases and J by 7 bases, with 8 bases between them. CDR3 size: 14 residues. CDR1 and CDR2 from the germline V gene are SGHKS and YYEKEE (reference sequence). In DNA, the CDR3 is TGTGCCAGCAGCTTGGCAGGGAAGAATTCACCCCTCCACTTT. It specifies CASSLAGKNSPLHF.